This TCR beta chain was captured in a study of T-cell memory formation after mild COVID-19. Study overall: TCR clusters largely stayed donor specific.

Libraries for TCRalpha and TCRbeta carried sample barcodes and unique molecular identifiers via 5'RACE. A single record per CDR3 protein comes from TCRdb applying MiXCR to the 5' RACE reads. The sample comprises about 350,000 distinct CDR3 sequences, approximately 15% of which are singletons, and roughly 20% rests with the top ten. Trimming pared 2 bases from V and 7 bases from J, leaving 4 bases between. The V gene's germline CDR1 is MNHEY and CDR2 SVGAGI. The CDR3 length is 11 residues. Findings of the study overall: Contracting clones, day 15 to 85, had balanced CD4/CD8, and later expanders favored CD4+.

This clonotype was counted many times. Its antigen is unknown. The gene calls are TRBV6-5 and TRBJ2-3; the D is unclear. This receptor was taken from a man younger than 35 who had mild COVID-19 (a few samples of this study predate the infection). Cell type and time point are not known. Material: PBMCs or a T cell subset sorted from them (not recorded which). CDR3 loop: CASSYANTQYF. The CDR3 DNA sequence: TGTGCCAGCAGTTACGCGAATACGCAGTATTTT.